The following is a TCR beta chain sequence with its context. Its antigen is still unknown. Looked up from germline, CDR1 is SGHDT and CDR2 is YYEEEE. The germline V and J ends were trimmed by 1 base and 0 bases, with 8 bases remaining between them. The CDR3 is 15 amino acids. Donors came from a validation cohort of 95 to 150 subjects, distinct from the first 666-subject cohort. The record originates from a study of cytomegalovirus exposure and HLA in healthy donors. Overall study context: The 120 validation repertoires were reported in a later analysis to have been generated on the same platform as the roughly 700 first-cohort repertoires. Findings of the study overall: Testing in vitro showed three CMV-associated chains specific for CMV antigens. The study recorded more than 150 TCR beta chains that were cytomegalovirus-associated.

Sequenced by immunoSEQ multiplex PCR; TCRdb stores in-frame clones only, minus some. Seen here are about 130,000 clones, 82% observed once, and the top ten hold about 27%. The source is a man aged 30 to 39 in good health and CMV-seropositive. V and J are TRBV5-6 and TRBJ1-5; D not resolved. Sequencing input: PBMCs. DNA for the CDR3: TGTGCCAGCAGCTTGCGGGGTTATAGCAATCAGCCCCAGCATTTT. This translates into CASSLRGYSNQPQHF. Full variable domain (remainder filled in from reference TRBV5-6 and TRBJ1-5): DAGVTQSPTHLIKTRGQQVTLRCSPKSGHDTVSWYQQALGQGPQFIFQYYEEEERQRGNFPDRFSGHQFPNYSSELNVNALLLGDSALYLCASSLRGYSNQPQHFGDGTRLSIL.